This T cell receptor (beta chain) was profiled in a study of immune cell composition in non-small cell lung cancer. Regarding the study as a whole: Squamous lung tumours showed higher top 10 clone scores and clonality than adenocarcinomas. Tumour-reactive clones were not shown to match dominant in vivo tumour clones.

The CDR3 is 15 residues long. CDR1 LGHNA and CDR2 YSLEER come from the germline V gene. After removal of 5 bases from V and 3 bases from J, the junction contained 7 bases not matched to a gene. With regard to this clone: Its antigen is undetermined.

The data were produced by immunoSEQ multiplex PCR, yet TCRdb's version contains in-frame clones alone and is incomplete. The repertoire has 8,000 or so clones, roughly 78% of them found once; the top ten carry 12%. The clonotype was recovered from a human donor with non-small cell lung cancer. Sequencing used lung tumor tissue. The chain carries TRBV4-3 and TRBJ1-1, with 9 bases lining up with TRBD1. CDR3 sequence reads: CASSLTGGSDTEAFF. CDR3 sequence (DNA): TGCGCCAGCAGCTTAACAGGGGGCTCGGACACTGAAGCTTTCTTT.